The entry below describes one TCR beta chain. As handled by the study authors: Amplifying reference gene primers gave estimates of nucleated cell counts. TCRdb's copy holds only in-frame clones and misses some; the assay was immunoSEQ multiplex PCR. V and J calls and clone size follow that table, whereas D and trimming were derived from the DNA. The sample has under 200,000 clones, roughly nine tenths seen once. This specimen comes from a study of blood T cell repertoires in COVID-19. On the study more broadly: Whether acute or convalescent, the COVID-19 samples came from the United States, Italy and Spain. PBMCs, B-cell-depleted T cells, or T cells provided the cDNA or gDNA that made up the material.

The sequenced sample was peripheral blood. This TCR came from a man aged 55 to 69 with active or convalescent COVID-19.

Written as DNA, the CDR3 is TGTGCCAGCAGGAACAACGATAACACCGGGGAGCTGTTTTTT. Translating it yields CASRNNDNTGELFF. The J gene is TRBJ2-2, the V gene TRBV2; no reliable D call. CDR1 and CDR2 (germline): SNHLY, FYNNEI. The CDR3 consists of 14 residues. Trimming took 6 bases from V and 2 from J, leaving 10 bases between them.